The clone carrying this T cell receptor beta chain was observed a handful of times. Its antigen is unknown. Alongside a J-beta primer mix, a sample-barcoded 5' primer served in a second PCR lasting about 7 to 12 cycles. CDR3-containing paired-end reads numbered at least 2.5 million in each sample. Each CDR3 protein gets one entry after TCRdb re-called the 5' RACE reads with MiXCR. The top ten clones hold less than 8% of a sample with over a million distinct CDR3 sequences, approximately 40% of them seen once. The CDR3 covers 14 residues. Trimming stripped 5 bases from V and 3 bases from J, with 13 bases between. The germline V gene encodes CDR1 SGHRS and CDR2 YFSETQ. The data derive from a study of blood T cells in healthy people across ages. Study results and limitations: Among T cells, TCR beta diversity per million cells dropped roughly linearly as age rose. In long-lived donors, naive CD4+ cell counts and diversity exceeded those of aged donors.

The chain employs TRBV5-1 and TRBJ2-3; no clear D. This sequence originates from a woman under 30 in good health. Sequenced sample: blood. CDR3 nucleotides: TGCGCCAGCAGTGATGGACGGGCAACAGATACGCAGTATTTT. This codes for CASSDGRATDTQYF. Filled out from reference TRBV5-1 and TRBJ2-3, the complete variable domain reads KAGVTQTPRYLIKTRGQQVTLSCSPISGHRSVSWYQQTPGQGLQFLFEYFSETQRNKGNFPGRFSGRQFSNSRSEMNVSTLELGDSALYLCASSDGRATDTQYFGPGTRLTVL.